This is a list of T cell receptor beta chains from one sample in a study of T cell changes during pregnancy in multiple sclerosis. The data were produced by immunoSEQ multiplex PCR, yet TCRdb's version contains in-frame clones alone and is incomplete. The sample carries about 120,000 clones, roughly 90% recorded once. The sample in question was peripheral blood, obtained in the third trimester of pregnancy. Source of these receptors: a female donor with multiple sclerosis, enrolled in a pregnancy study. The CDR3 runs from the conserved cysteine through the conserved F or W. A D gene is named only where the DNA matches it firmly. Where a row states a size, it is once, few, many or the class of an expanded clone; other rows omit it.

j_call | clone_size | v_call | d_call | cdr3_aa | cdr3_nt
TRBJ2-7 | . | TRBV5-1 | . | CASSEQAFSYEQYF | TGCGCCAGCAGCGAGCAGGCCTTTTCCTACGAGCAGTACTTC
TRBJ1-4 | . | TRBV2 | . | CASSGLGGTNEKLFF | TGTGCCAGCAGTGGCCTCGGTGGAACTAATGAAAAACTGTTTTTT
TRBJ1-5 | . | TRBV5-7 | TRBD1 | CASSLNRDRDRPQHF | TGTGCCAGCAGCCTAAACCGGGACAGGGATAGGCCCCAGCATTTT
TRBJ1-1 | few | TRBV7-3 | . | CASSPLGGAGKAFF | TGTGCCAGCAGCCCCCTAGGTGGGGCAGGAAAAGCTTTCTTT
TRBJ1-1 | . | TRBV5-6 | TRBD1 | CASTWDRDTEAFF | TGTGCCAGCACCTGGGACAGGGACACTGAAGCTTTCTTT
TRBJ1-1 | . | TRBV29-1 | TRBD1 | CSVDRTGVGNTEAFF | TGCAGCGTTGACAGAACAGGGGTCGGGAACACTGAAGCTTTCTTT
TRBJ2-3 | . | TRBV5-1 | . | CASSLYSDTQYF | TGCGCCAGCAGCTTGTATTCCGATACGCAGTATTTT
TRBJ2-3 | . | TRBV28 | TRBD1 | CASSPPPGQPLDTQYF | TGTGCCAGCAGTCCACCACCGGGACAGCCCTTAGATACGCAGTATTTT
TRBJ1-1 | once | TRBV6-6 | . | CASSYSRNTEAFF | TGTGCCAGCAGTTACTCGAGGAACACTGAAGCTTTCTTT
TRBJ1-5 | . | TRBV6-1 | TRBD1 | CASSEVQGGAYSNQPQHF | TGTGCCAGCAGTGAAGTACAGGGGGGGGCATATAGCAATCAGCCCCAGCATTTT
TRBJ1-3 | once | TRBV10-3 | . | CAISETPLTGYSGNTIYF | TGTGCCATCAGTGAGACCCCATTAACAGGGTACTCTGGAAACACCATATATTTT
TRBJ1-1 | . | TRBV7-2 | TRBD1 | CASSIVGTGPTEAFF | TGTGCCAGCAGCATAGTGGGGACAGGGCCCACTGAAGCTTTCTTT
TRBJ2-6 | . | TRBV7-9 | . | CASSPTGGPSGANVLTF | TGTGCCAGCAGCCCCACGGGGGGCCCCTCTGGGGCCAACGTCCTGACTTTC
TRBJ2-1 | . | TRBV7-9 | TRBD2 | CASSLDRGGVNEQFF | TGTGCCAGCAGCTTGGACCGGGGGGGGGTGAATGAGCAGTTCTTC
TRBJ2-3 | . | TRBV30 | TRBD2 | CAWSVGWRGGGEDTQYF | TGTGCCTGGAGTGTTGGTTGGCGGGGGGGCGGAGAAGATACGCAGTATTTT
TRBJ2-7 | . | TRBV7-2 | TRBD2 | CASSRREGKDEQYF | TGTGCCAGCAGCCGTCGGGAGGGCAAGGACGAGCAGTACTTC
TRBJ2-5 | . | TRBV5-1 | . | CASSSGLQERAQYF | TGCGCCAGCAGCTCCGGACTGCAAGAGCGGGCCCAGTACTTC
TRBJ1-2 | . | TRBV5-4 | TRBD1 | CASSPGTGDYGYTF | TGTGCCAGCAGCCCCGGGACAGGGGACTATGGCTACACCTTC
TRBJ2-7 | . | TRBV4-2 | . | CASSLVAGGAYEQYF | TGTGCCAGCAGCCTCGTCGCAGGAGGGGCCTACGAGCAGTACTTC
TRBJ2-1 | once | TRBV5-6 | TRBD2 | CASLLDGGAGGPKHNEQFF | TGTGCCAGCCTACTCGATGGCGGGGCGGGGGGCCCGAAGCACAATGAGCAGTTCTTC
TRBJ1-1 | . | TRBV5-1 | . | CASSLRAGGVYTEAFF | TGCGCCAGCAGCTTGCGGGCAGGAGGGGTGTACACTGAAGCTTTCTTT
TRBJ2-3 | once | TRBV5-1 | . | CASSFSDSRDTQYF | TGCGCCAGCAGCTTCTCAGACAGCCGAGATACGCAGTATTTT
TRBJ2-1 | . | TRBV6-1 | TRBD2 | CASSELGGGYNEQFF | TGTGCCAGCAGTGAACTTGGCGGGGGCTACAATGAGCAGTTCTTC
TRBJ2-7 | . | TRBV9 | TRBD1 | CASSVGTGEYEQYF | TGTGCCAGCAGCGTAGGGACAGGGGAGTACGAGCAGTACTTC
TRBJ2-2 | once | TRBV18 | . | CASSPLRGHGELFF | TGTGCCAGCTCACCACTCCGAGGGCACGGGGAGCTGTTTTTT
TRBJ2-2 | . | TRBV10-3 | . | CAIRRTQGEWTGELFF | TGTGCCATCAGGAGGACACAGGGCGAGTGGACCGGGGAGCTGTTTTTT
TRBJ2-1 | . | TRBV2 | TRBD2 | CASRRLAGGRTYNEQFF | TGTGCCAGCAGGAGACTAGCGGGAGGGCGTACTTACAATGAGCAGTTCTTC
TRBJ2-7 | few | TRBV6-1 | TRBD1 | CASSDAHRGSYEQYF | TGTGCCAGCAGTGACGCCCACAGGGGATCCTACGAGCAGTACTTC
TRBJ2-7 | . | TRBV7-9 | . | CASSFSRTGASYEQYF | TGTGCCAGCAGCTTTTCCCGAACAGGTGCATCCTACGAGCAGTACTTC
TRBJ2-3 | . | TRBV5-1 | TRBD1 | CASSLAPTGVVNTQYF | TGCGCCAGCAGCTTGGCCCCGACAGGGGTGGTGAATACGCAGTATTTT
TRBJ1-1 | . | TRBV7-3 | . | CASSLERGGPMNTEAFF | TGTGCCAGCAGCTTAGAAAGAGGTGGCCCGATGAACACTGAAGCTTTCTTT
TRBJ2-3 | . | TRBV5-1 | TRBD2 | CASSRTSGRSSDTQYF | TGCGCCAGCAGCCGAACTAGCGGGAGGTCCTCAGATACGCAGTATTTT
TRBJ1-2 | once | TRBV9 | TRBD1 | CASSVGPDRFGGYTF | TGTGCCAGCAGCGTAGGCCCGGACAGGTTCGGTGGCTACACCTTC
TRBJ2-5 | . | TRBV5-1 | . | CASSWGTPEGETQYF | TGCGCCAGCAGCTGGGGGACACCTGAAGGGGAGACCCAGTACTTC
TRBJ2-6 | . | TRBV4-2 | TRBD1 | CASSPQSGAGQGSSGANVLTF | TGTGCCAGCAGCCCCCAATCGGGGGCCGGACAGGGATCTTCTGGGGCCAACGTCCTGACTTTC
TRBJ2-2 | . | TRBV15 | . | CATSSPVVTGELFF | TGTGCCACCAGCAGTCCCGTTGTCACCGGGGAGCTGTTTTTT
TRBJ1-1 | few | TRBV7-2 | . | CASSLVQVSEAFF | TGTGCCAGCAGCTTAGTACAGGTCTCTGAAGCTTTCTTT
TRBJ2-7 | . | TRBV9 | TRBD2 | CASSVDPTGLAGGRRYF | TGTGCCAGCAGCGTAGACCCTACAGGACTAGCGGGAGGGCGCCGGTACTTC
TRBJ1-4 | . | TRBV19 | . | CASRRSGEAGATNEKLFF | TGTGCCAGTAGGAGATCAGGGGAAGCGGGAGCAACTAATGAAAAACTGTTTTTT
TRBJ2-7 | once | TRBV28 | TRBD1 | CASSSQGAYEQYF | TGTGCCAGCAGTTCCCAGGGGGCCTACGAGCAGTACTTC
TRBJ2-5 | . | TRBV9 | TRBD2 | CASSVGPSGWGETQYF | TGTGCCAGCAGCGTAGGGCCTAGCGGGTGGGGCGAGACCCAGTACTTC
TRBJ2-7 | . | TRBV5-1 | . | CASSLEGNPYEQYF | TGCGCCAGCAGCTTGGAGGGGAACCCCTACGAGCAGTACTTC
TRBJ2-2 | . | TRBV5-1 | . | CASSLGQAFGGELFF | TGCGCCAGCAGCTTGGGACAGGCTTTTGGTGGGGAGCTGTTTTTT
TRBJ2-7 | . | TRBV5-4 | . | CASSLGQVAYEQYF | TGTGCCAGCAGCTTGGGTCAGGTAGCCTACGAGCAGTACTTC
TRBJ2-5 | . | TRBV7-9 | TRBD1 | CASSLPSRISGGPPETQYF | TGTGCCAGCAGCTTACCATCCCGTATTTCAGGGGGCCCCCCAGAGACCCAGTACTTC
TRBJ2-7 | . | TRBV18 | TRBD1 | CASSRRQGAYEQYF | TGTGCCAGCTCACGACGACAGGGCGCCTACGAGCAGTACTTC
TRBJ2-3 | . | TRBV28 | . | CASSLLWQGSTDTQYF | TGTGCCAGCAGTTTATTGTGGCAGGGGAGCACAGATACGCAGTATTTT
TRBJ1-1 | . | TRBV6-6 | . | CASSANSKMNTEAFF | TGTGCCAGCAGTGCCAACAGCAAGATGAACACTGAAGCTTTCTTT
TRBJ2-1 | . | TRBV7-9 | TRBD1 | CASSLATGTVYYNEQFF | TGTGCCAGCAGCTTAGCAACCGGGACAGTGTACTACAATGAGCAGTTCTTC
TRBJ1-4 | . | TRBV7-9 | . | CASSLAAPVEEKLFF | TGTGCCAGCAGCTTAGCGGCTCCCGTGGAGGAAAAACTGTTTTTT
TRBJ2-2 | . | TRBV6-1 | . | CASNEGQVTGELFF | TGTGCCAGCAACGAAGGTCAGGTCACCGGGGAGCTGTTTTTT
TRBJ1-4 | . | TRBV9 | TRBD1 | CASSGTGDEKLFF | TGTGCCAGCAGCGGGACAGGGGATGAAAAACTGTTTTTT
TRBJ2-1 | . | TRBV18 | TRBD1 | CASSPGQGDNEQFF | TGTGCCAGCTCACCAGGGCAGGGGGACAATGAGCAGTTCTTC
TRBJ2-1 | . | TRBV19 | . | CASSIDLDRHLDNEQFF | TGTGCCAGTAGTATAGATCTGGACAGACATCTTGACAATGAGCAGTTCTTC
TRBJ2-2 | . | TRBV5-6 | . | CASSSPGLTNTGELFF | TGTGCCAGCAGCTCCCCGGGACTCACGAACACCGGGGAGCTGTTTTTT